Each of the 12 T cell receptor beta chains below was sequenced from the same sample in a study of CXCR3-negative and CXCR3-positive naive CD8 T cells. The TRB cDNA libraries were prepared by 5' RACE with UMI labels. After re-calling the 5' RACE reads, TCRdb lists one entry per CDR3 protein, DNA absent. This sample contains roughly 89,000 distinct CDR3 sequences. The source material was naive CXCR3- CD8+ T cells from blood. Specified subset: CD45RO-CCR7+CD27+CD95- naive CD8+ T cells lacking CXCR3 (TNR3-). Every receptor here comes from a human donor in good health. Some clones in this sample may be carry-over from other donors' samples.

This rearrangement joins TRBV7-9 to TRBJ2-3; checking the TCRdb D call of TRBD1 is not possible without DNA. The germline V gene has CDR1 SEHNR and CDR2 FQNEAQ (reference sequence). This CDR3 contains 15 residues. The CDR3 spells CASSFPGQSTDTQYF.

The chain couples TRBV20-1 to TRBJ1-1. This CDR3 spans 20 amino acids. From germline, CDR1 is DFQATT and CDR2 SNEGSKA (reference sequence). The CDR3 is CSAFAGQNTLGVRTNTEAFF.

The V gene is TRBV21-1, the J gene TRBJ2-7. TRBV21-1 is noted as a pseudogene. The CDR3 runs to 12 residues. The CDR3 protein is CASSAADYEQYF.

The chain couples TRBV7-3 to TRBJ1-5; TCRdb picks TRBD1, but there is no DNA to check that call. Germline loops: CDR1 SGHTA, CDR2 FQGTGA. The CDR3 has 15 residues. This CDR3 reads CASSETVGDNQPQHF.

The chain carries TRBV29-1 and TRBJ2-7; TCRdb's D call of TRBD1 is untestable without DNA. Germline loops: CDR1 SQVTM, CDR2 ANQGSEA. This CDR3 contains 13 residues. CDR3 loop: CSVSQGAPYEQYF.

This sequence joins TRBV12-3 or TRBV12-4 and TRBJ1-3; the TCRdb D gene call, TRBD1, has no DNA to confirm it. The CDR3 has 16 residues. The chain's CDR3 is CASPPEGTGDGNTIYF.

The rearrangement links TRBV7-3 to TRBJ1-1; the TCRdb D gene call, TRBD1, has no DNA to confirm it. The CDR3 spans 15 residues. Germline lookup yields CDR1 SGHTA and CDR2 FQGTGA. CDR3 residues: CASSSEGTVRTEAFF.

This sequence joins TRBV5-1 and TRBJ2-2. This CDR3 spans 12 amino acids. The germline CDR1 and CDR2 sequences are SGHRS and YFSETQ. CDR3 region: CASSGSSGELFF. Full variable domain (remainder filled in from reference TRBV5-1 and TRBJ2-2): KAGVTQTPRYLIKTRGQQVTLSCSPISGHRSVSWYQQTPGQGLQFLFEYFSETQRNKGNFPGRFSGRQFSNSRSEMNVSTLELGDSALYLCASSGSSGELFFGEGSRLTVL.

The rearrangement links TRBV20-1 to TRBJ1-1. The CDR3 runs 12 residues. Germline assignment: CDR1 DFQATT and CDR2 SNEGSKA (reference sequence). This CDR3 is CSALPGNTEAFF.

The gene calls are TRBV28 and TRBJ2-1; TCRdb proposes TRBD2, but this gene call is untestable without DNA. CDR3 length: 16 amino acids. CDR1 MDHEN and CDR2 SYDVKM come from the germline V gene. The CDR3 loop reads CASRPAGGLGYNEQFF.

The V call is TRBV29-1, the J call TRBJ2-5; without DNA, the TCRdb call of TRBD1 cannot be checked. The CDR3 length is 14 residues. Germline-derived CDR1 and CDR2 are SQVTM and ANQGSEA. This CDR3 is CSAVDRGFQETQYF.

V gene TRBV18 combines with J gene TRBJ2-6. This CDR3 comprises 17 residues. Looked up from germline, CDR1 is KGHSH and CDR2 is LQKENI. The CDR3 sequence: CASSPGVSNSGANVLTF.